This T cell receptor (beta chain) was recorded in a study of beta chain features in type 1 diabetes. V dropped 5 bases and J dropped 7; count of bases not matched to a gene: 10. The germline V gene has CDR1 SEHNR and CDR2 FQNEAQ (reference sequence). CDR3 length: 14 residues. This clone was seen a few times. Its antigen is still unknown. All of the isolated RNA was reverse transcribed, so expressed TCRB transcripts were sequenced. The assay was immunoSEQ multiplex PCR, and TCRdb's table has in-frame clones only and misses some. The sample comprises roughly 150,000 clones, roughly 11% of which are singletons, and 2% to 2.5% rests with the top ten. Whole-study findings and limits: Cells with high TCR expression could be over-represented when cDNA is sequenced. Type 1 diabetes patients had fewer VDJ junction insertions and more deletions.

The sample was central memory CD4+ T cells from blood. The chain links TRBV7-9 to TRBJ2-7; 8 nucleotides match TRBD1. The clonotype comes from a man between 18 and 29 years old in good health. CDR3 sequence reads: CASSPRQGLGEQYF. The DNA of the CDR3 is TGTGCCAGCAGCCCTCGACAGGGGCTTGGGGAGCAGTACTTC.